Listed below are T cell receptor beta chains from one sample, sequenced in a study of T cells in Graves' hyperthyroidism and ophthalmopathy. TCRdb processed the multiplex PCR reads anew with MiXCR; each CDR3 protein has one entry. The sample lists 470,000 or so distinct CDR3 sequences; roughly 20% were seen once. The sequencing input was blood. The receptors here all came from a man aged 18 to 30 with Graves' hyperthyroidism. Both conserved end residues are part of each CDR3. D genes are given only for firm matches. Clone size is not always given. Where it is, it says once, few, many or a class for expanded clones.

J	V	D	size	CDR3	DNA
TRBJ1-1	TRBV6-2/TRBV6-3	NA	few	CASSPRGGRTEAFF	TGTGCCAGCAGTCCCCGGGGCGGTCGGACTGAAGCTTTCTTT
TRBJ2-7	TRBV6-1	TRBD2	NA	CASSVSSGRPYEQYF	TGTGCCAGCAGTGTCTCTAGCGGGAGGCCCTACGAGCAGTACTTC
TRBJ1-3	TRBV6-5	NA	NA	CASSLRFRGAGNTIYF	TGTGCCAGCAGTTTACGATTCAGGGGAGCTGGAAACACCATATATTTT
TRBJ2-3	TRBV6-1	NA	many	CASSEVTDTQYF	TGTGCCAGCAGTGAAGTCACAGATACGCAGTATTTT
TRBJ1-5	TRBV28	NA	NA	CASRPSRAGFSQPQHF	TGTGCCAGCAGGCCGTCACGGGCAGGGTTTTCTCAGCCCCAGCATTTT
TRBJ2-7	TRBV29-1	TRBD1	many	CSAGTDSYEQYF	TGCAGCGCTGGGACAGACTCCTACGAGCAGTACTTC
TRBJ2-2	TRBV11-2	NA	many	CASSPLKGSQELFF	TGTGCCAGCAGTCCTCTAAAGGGGTCACAGGAGCTGTTTTTT
TRBJ1-5	TRBV19	NA	many	CASTSHANQPQHF	TGTGCCAGTACCAGCCATGCTAATCAGCCCCAGCATTTT
TRBJ1-2	TRBV11-2	NA	few	CASSLTGTPMSYTF	TGTGCCAGCAGCTTAACGGGGACGCCGATGAGCTACACCTTC
TRBJ2-1	TRBV27	NA	NA	CASSWAGDSYEQFF	TGTGCCAGCAGTTGGGCAGGGGATTCCTACGAGCAGTTCTTC
TRBJ2-5	TRBV19	TRBD1	NA	CASSAQDRATQYF	TGTGCCAGTAGTGCCCAGGACAGGGCGACCCAGTACTTC
TRBJ2-7	TRBV6-5	TRBD2	many	CATTAGDRYEQYF	TGTGCCACCACCGCGGGGGATCGCTACGAGCAGTACTTC
TRBJ2-2	TRBV12-3/TRBV12-4	TRBD1	many	CASSPRDRGLGTGELFF	TGTGCCAGCAGTCCTCGGGACAGGGGGCTAGGCACCGGGGAGCTGTTTTTT
TRBJ1-2	TRBV2	NA	once	CASPRDGGVPNYGYTF	TGTGCCAGCCCGCGCGATGGCGGGGTCCCTAACTATGGCTACACCTTC
TRBJ2-7	TRBV27	NA	many	CASSLGPGFYEQYF	TGTGCCAGCAGTTTAGGCCCTGGATTTTACGAGCAGTACTTC
TRBJ1-5	TRBV19	NA	many	CASSIGPNQPQHF	TGTGCCAGTAGTATTGGTCCCAATCAGCCCCAGCATTTT
TRBJ1-2	TRBV12-3/TRBV12-4	TRBD1	many	CASSSNRGREGYTF	TGTGCCAGCAGTTCGAACAGGGGGAGGGAAGGCTACACCTTC